This is a list of T cell receptor beta chains from one sample in a study of T-cell reconstitution after alpha-beta-depleted transplantation in children. TCRdb analysed the PCR reads with MiXCR anew, one entry per CDR3 protein. The sample has about 540,000 distinct CDR3 sequences, approximately 20% seen once. Sequencing was performed on PBMCs from the stem cell graft donor, taken from the stem cell graft. The receptors stem from a human donor who donated a stem cell graft to a child with acute lymphoblastic leukemia. Both conserved end residues are part of each CDR3. The order of the fields is D gene, CDR3 length, J gene, clone size, V gene, CDR3 protein, CDR3 DNA. The D gene is left open where the match is weak. Clone sizes are given selectively: once, few, many, or a class where the clone is expanded.

d_call: NA
cdr3_length: 12
j_call: TRBJ2-7
clone_size: NA
v_call: TRBV3-1
cdr3_aa: CASSQDWYEQYF
cdr3_nt: TGTGCCAGCAGCCAAGACTGGTACGAGCAGTACTTC

d_call: NA
cdr3_length: 13
j_call: TRBJ2-7
clone_size: NA
v_call: TRBV10-3
cdr3_aa: CAIRDRGRSEQYF
cdr3_nt: TGTGCCATCAGGGACCGGGGTCGATCCGAGCAGTACTTC

d_call: NA
cdr3_length: 13
j_call: TRBJ1-2
clone_size: NA
v_call: TRBV18
cdr3_aa: CASSPGGNDGYTF
cdr3_nt: TGTGCCAGCTCACCAGGAGGGAACGACGGCTACACCTTC

d_call: NA
cdr3_length: 16
j_call: TRBJ2-1
clone_size: few
v_call: TRBV5-1
cdr3_aa: CASSFARTLAVSEQFF
cdr3_nt: TGCGCCAGCAGCTTTGCCAGGACACTAGCAGTTAGTGAGCAGTTCTTC

d_call: NA
cdr3_length: 17
j_call: TRBJ1-3
clone_size: NA
v_call: TRBV5-1
cdr3_aa: CASSLGGQGRSRNTIYF
cdr3_nt: TGCGCCAGCAGCTTGGGGGGGCAGGGAAGATCAAGAAACACCATATATTTT

d_call: TRBD2
cdr3_length: 14
j_call: TRBJ2-1
clone_size: NA
v_call: TRBV12-3/TRBV12-4
cdr3_aa: CASRGLAGGAKQFF
cdr3_nt: TGTGCCAGCAGAGGACTAGCGGGAGGGGCTAAGCAGTTCTTC

d_call: NA
cdr3_length: 18
j_call: TRBJ2-7
clone_size: few
v_call: TRBV4-1
cdr3_aa: CASSQRSVLKPYSYEQYF
cdr3_nt: TGCGCCAGCAGCCAACGCTCCGTGTTGAAGCCCTACTCCTACGAGCAGTACTTC

d_call: NA
cdr3_length: 18
j_call: TRBJ2-3
clone_size: few
v_call: TRBV4-1
cdr3_aa: CASSQTHRKTWGTDTQYF
cdr3_nt: TGCGCCAGCAGCCAAACCCATCGAAAGACCTGGGGCACAGATACGCAGTATTTT

d_call: NA
cdr3_length: 14
j_call: TRBJ1-5
clone_size: few
v_call: TRBV25-1
cdr3_aa: CASSEGTSHQPQHF
cdr3_nt: TGTGCCAGCAGTGAGGGGACCTCCCACCAGCCCCAGCATTTT

d_call: TRBD2
cdr3_length: 17
j_call: TRBJ2-3
clone_size: few
v_call: TRBV5-1
cdr3_aa: CASSREPTSGRADTQYF
cdr3_nt: TGCGCCAGCAGCCGGGAACCTACTAGCGGGAGAGCGGATACGCAGTATTTT